This TCR beta chain was retrieved from a study of shared T cell receptors in the human thymus. Profiling relied on immunoSEQ multiplex PCR, and the TCRdb table lists in-frame clones only, not all of them. Seen here are 700,000 to 750,000 clones, 70% to 90% observed once, and the top ten hold about 0.0098%. CDR1 and CDR2 from the germline V gene are SGHRS and YFSETQ. The CDR3 is 17 residues long. Germline trimming cut 4 bases from V and 5 bases from J; bases unmatched to any gene: 10. This sample also appeared in a second study, on human thymus T cells. As that report states: In corrective heart surgery, resections were taken, and these provided the thymus tissue. Thymic and blood repertoires seemed to show skewed V and J gene use. Related research found strongly overlapping thymic repertoires in unrelated individuals.

Input material: thymocytes. This chain joins TRBV5-1 and TRBJ2-3; 13 bases fit TRBD2. This TCR was recovered from a girl under two years old with a congenital heart defect. As DNA, the CDR3 is TGCGCCAGCAGCCCCCGACTAGCGGGGGGTTGGGGAGATACGCAGTATTTT. Amino acids: CASSPRLAGGWGDTQYF.